The clone carrying this T cell receptor (beta chain) appeared many times. What it recognizes is unknown. Construction of TCR beta libraries relied on iRepertoire HTBI primers and on Arm-PCR targeting CDR3 regions. In the study's own analysis: Looking across samples, the authors found some 60 TRBV and 15 or so TRBJ segments. One entry per CDR3 protein results from TCRdb running MiXCR on the multiplex PCR reads. It is TCRdb's table, rather than the study itself, that gives the V and J calls and clone size. The repertoire includes under 450,000 distinct CDR3 sequences, about 16% of them detected once, and 20% to 25% sits in the top ten. This sample was taken from a study of regulatory T cells in long-lasting Graves disease. Whole-study results and caveats: Less diverse TCR repertoires were seen in persistent Graves' patients than in newly diagnosed ones.

As for time point: newly diagnosed GD, antithyroid drugs for less than 3 months. There was RNA extracted from PBMCs, and the TCR library was made from it. Those enrolled as patients came out of an endocrinology department in Xi'an, China. The CDR3 length is 14 residues. V lost 5 bases to trimming and J lost 6 bases; unmatched junction nucleotides: 8. The germline CDR1 and CDR2 sequences are LNHNV and YYDKDF (reference sequence). These data were likewise used in another study, on T cells in Graves' hyperthyroidism and ophthalmopathy. From that second work: Blood also held most thyroid clonotypes expanded beyond 0.001.

Material: peripheral blood mononuclear cells (PBMCs), obtained at new diagnosis, from a patient treated with antithyroid drugs. This TCR came from a young woman with Graves disease. The chain joins TRBV15 to TRBJ2-5; 8 bases agree with TRBD1. The DNA for the CDR3 is TGTGCCACCAGCTTAGACAGGGGTGTACAGACCCAGTACTTC. Encoded protein: CATSLDRGVQTQYF. Combining the CDR3 with reference TRBV15 and TRBJ2-5 gives the whole variable domain DAMVIQNPRYQVTQFGKPVTLSCSQTLNHNVMYWYQQKSSQAPKLLFHYYDKDFNNEADTPDNFQSRRPNTSFCFLDIRSPGLGDTAMYLCATSLDRGVQTQYFGPGTRLLVL.